Each of the 3 T cell receptor beta chains below was sequenced from the same sample in a study of PD-L1 blockade in urothelial cancer. Time point indicated: peripheral blood 6 weeks after treatment start. The method was immunoSEQ multiplex PCR; TCRdb's version includes in-frame clones alone and lacks a portion of them. The repertoire holds tens of thousands of clones, with approximately 86% as singletons. Specimen: PBMCs, collected around atezolizumab (anti-PD-L1) treatment. Source of these receptors: a man between 60 and 70 years old with urothelial cancer.

This clone showed up just once. The chain combines TRBV30 with TRBJ1-4; D may be TRBD1 (5 bases). In germline, CDR1 is GTSNPN, CDR2 SVGIG (reference sequence). There are 11 residues in the CDR3. The V end lost 5 bases, the J end lost 10 bases, and 11 bases lay between the germline ends. The CDR3 nucleotides read TGTGCCTGGGGCTTGGGGGGAAAACTGTTTTTT. Translating gives CAWGLGGKLFF. Filled out from reference TRBV30 and TRBJ1-4, the complete variable domain reads SQTIHQWPATLVQPVGSPLSLECTVEGTSNPNLYWYRQAAGRGLQLLFYSVGIGQISSEVPQNLSASRPQDRQFILSSKKLLLSDSGFYLCAWGLGGKLFFGSGTQLSVL.

The V and J genes are TRBV2 and TRBJ2-3, with D perhaps TRBD1 (6 bases). CDR1 SNHLY and CDR2 FYNNEI come from the germline V gene. The CDR3 sequence is 14 residues long. V shed 5 bases and J shed 3 bases, with 12 bases lying between them. CDR3 amino acids: CASSRQAWTDTQYF. As DNA, the CDR3 is TGTGCCAGCAGTCGACAGGCCTGGACAGATACGCAGTATTTT. The full variable domain, in which reference TRBV2 and TRBJ2-3 provide the parts outside the CDR3, is EPEVTQTPSHQVTQMGQEVILRCVPISNHLYFYWYRQILGQKVEFLVSFYNNEISEKSEIFDDQFSVERPDGSNFTLKIRSTKLEDSAMYFCASSRQAWTDTQYFGPGTRLTVL.

The chain is built from TRBV6-1 and TRBJ1-5; D uncertain. Per the germline V gene, CDR1 is MNHNS and CDR2 is SASEGT. This CDR3 region has 13 residues. The V end was cut by 2 bases, the J end by 2 bases, with 4 bases between. As DNA, the CDR3 is TGTGCCAGCAGTGAACGGGGCAATCAGCCCCAGCATTTT. It translates to CASSERGNQPQHF.